These T cell receptor beta chains were read from a single sample in a study of cytomegalovirus exposure and HLA in healthy donors. Sequencing used immunoSEQ multiplex PCR; TCRdb keeps in-frame clones, though not all of them. This sample carries roughly 100,000 clones, less than 80% of them seen once, and the ten largest clones take around 4.4%. Material: PBMCs. These receptors were obtained from a man aged 35-49 years in good health and CMV-seronegative. The CDR3 runs from the conserved cysteine through the conserved F or W. Fields, in order: D gene, J gene, V gene, clone size, CDR3 DNA, CDR3 protein. The D gene is left open where the match is weak. Clone size appears in some rows only: once, few, many, or a class for an expanded clone.

D: .; J: TRBJ1-2; V: TRBV4-3; size: .; DNA: TGCGCCAGCAGCCAAAGGGACTTCTATGGCTACACCTTC; CDR3: CASSQRDFYGYTF
D: TRBD1; J: TRBJ2-2; V: TRBV7-9; size: few; DNA: TGTTCCAGCAGCTTATGGGGGACAGTAAACACCGGGGAGCTGTTTTTT; CDR3: CSSSLWGTVNTGELFF
D: TRBD2; J: TRBJ2-1; V: TRBV9; size: .; DNA: TGTGCCAGCAGCGTAACCGGGACTAGCGGGGTCGATGAGCAGTTCTTC; CDR3: CASSVTGTSGVDEQFF
D: .; J: TRBJ2-7; V: TRBV4-1; size: .; DNA: TGCGCCAGCAGCCAAGTGGACAGCCTCCGATACCTCTCCTACGAGCAGTACTTC; CDR3: CASSQVDSLRYLSYEQYF
D: .; J: TRBJ1-1; V: TRBV30; size: .; DNA: TGTGCCTGGAGCCCGACAGAGAACACTGAAGCTTTCTTT; CDR3: CAWSPTENTEAFF
D: TRBD1; J: TRBJ2-3; V: TRBV7-2; size: once; DNA: TGTGCCAGCAGCTTGAACAGGGGCCTAGATACGCAGTATTTT; CDR3: CASSLNRGLDTQYF
D: .; J: TRBJ2-1; V: TRBV7-9; size: .; DNA: TGTGCCAGCAGCTTAGGCAGGGTGAATGAGCAGTTCTTC; CDR3: CASSLGRVNEQFF
D: .; J: TRBJ1-2; V: TRBV29-1; size: .; DNA: TGCAGCGTTGAATTAGGAGGGGATGGCTACACCTTC; CDR3: CSVELGGDGYTF
D: .; J: TRBJ1-1; V: TRBV5-4; size: .; DNA: TGTGCCAGCAGCTTGGCCGGACATTACTTTGAAGCTTTCTTT; CDR3: CASSLAGHYFEAFF
D: .; J: TRBJ1-2; V: TRBV15; size: .; DNA: TGTGCCACCTCCGCAGGGTTTGGCTATGGCTACACCTTC; CDR3: CATSAGFGYGYTF
D: TRBD1; J: TRBJ1-6; V: TRBV4-1; size: .; DNA: TGCGCCAGCAGCCATTTGACAGGGGGTAATTCACCCCTCCACTTT; CDR3: CASSHLTGGNSPLHF
D: .; J: TRBJ1-3; V: TRBV6-1; size: .; DNA: TGTGCCAGCAGATCGGGAGGACTTGGAAACACCATATATTTT; CDR3: CASRSGGLGNTIYF
D: .; J: TRBJ1-5; V: TRBV5-1; size: .; DNA: TGCGCCAGCAGCCCGGAGAGCGGGAACAATCAGCCCCAGCATTTT; CDR3: CASSPESGNNQPQHF
D: TRBD1; J: TRBJ1-1; V: TRBV18; size: .; DNA: TGTGCCAGCTCCCCCGGACAGGGATTAAACACTGAAGCTTTCTTT; CDR3: CASSPGQGLNTEAFF
D: .; J: TRBJ1-5; V: TRBV10-3; size: few; DNA: TGTGCCGCCCAGGGATTGGACCAGCCCCAGCATTTT; CDR3: CAAQGLDQPQHF
D: .; J: TRBJ1-3; V: TRBV6-6; size: .; DNA: TGTGCCAGCAGTTACTCTGGGGGGTCCATATATTTT; CDR3: CASSYSGGSIYF
D: TRBD1; J: TRBJ1-3; V: TRBV7-6; size: few; DNA: TGTGCCAGCAGCTTAGGGACAGGGGCTGGAAACACCATATATTTT; CDR3: CASSLGTGAGNTIYF
D: TRBD1; J: TRBJ2-1; V: TRBV2; size: .; DNA: TGTGCCAGCATTCCTAGGGACAGGGGGTACAATGAGCAGTTCTTC; CDR3: CASIPRDRGYNEQFF
D: TRBD2; J: TRBJ2-1; V: TRBV7-2; size: once; DNA: TGTGCCAGCAGCTCCTCGACGGGGGGTAATGAGCAGTTCTTC; CDR3: CASSSSTGGNEQFF
D: .; J: TRBJ2-2; V: TRBV30; size: few; DNA: TGTGCCTGGGCAACCCAGGGCTCCACCGGGGAGCTGTTTTTT; CDR3: CAWATQGSTGELFF
D: TRBD2; J: TRBJ2-3; V: TRBV5-5; size: .; DNA: TGTGCCAGCAGCTTGCGTTCTAGCGGGGGGTACACAGATACGCAGTATTTT; CDR3: CASSLRSSGGYTDTQYF
D: .; J: TRBJ2-7; V: TRBV2; size: .; DNA: TGTGCCAGCATCCCGGGACTGAATTTCTCCTACGAGCAGTACTTC; CDR3: CASIPGLNFSYEQYF
D: .; J: TRBJ1-4; V: TRBV28; size: .; DNA: TGTGCCAGCGGAGGTAACAATGAAAAACTGTTTTTT; CDR3: CASGGNNEKLFF
D: .; J: TRBJ2-5; V: TRBV6-5; size: .; DNA: TGTGCCAGCACCTCGGGACTCCCAGCCCCAGAGACCCAGTACTTC; CDR3: CASTSGLPAPETQYF
D: .; J: TRBJ1-5; V: TRBV29-1; size: .; DNA: TGCAGCGTTGCCCTGGAAGGAGGGCTCAATCAGCCCCAGCATTTT; CDR3: CSVALEGGLNQPQHF
D: TRBD2; J: TRBJ2-1; V: TRBV25-1; size: .; DNA: TGTGCCAGCACTCTAGCGGGGGGACGCAATGAGCAGTTCTTC; CDR3: CASTLAGGRNEQFF
D: .; J: TRBJ2-7; V: TRBV19; size: .; DNA: TGTGCCAGTAGTCCCCGGTTAGGTGGAGGGGTGGACTACGAGCAGTACTTC; CDR3: CASSPRLGGGVDYEQYF
D: TRBD1; J: TRBJ2-7; V: TRBV19; size: .; DNA: TGTGCCAGTAGCGATGATCATCGGACAGGGGGCTACGAGCAGTACTTC; CDR3: CASSDDHRTGGYEQYF
D: TRBD2; J: TRBJ2-3; V: TRBV12-5; size: .; DNA: TGTGCTAGTGGTTTCGGACTAGTTCAGGGTTCAGATACGCAGTATTTT; CDR3: CASGFGLVQGSDTQYF
D: .; J: TRBJ2-2; V: TRBV28; size: .; DNA: TGTGCCAGCAGTTCCCCCCCGGGCACCGGGGAGCTGTTTTTT; CDR3: CASSSPPGTGELFF
D: .; J: TRBJ1-1; V: TRBV18; size: .; DNA: TGTGCCAGCTCACCTAGACAGTCAGAAGCTTTCTTT; CDR3: CASSPRQSEAFF
D: .; J: TRBJ1-3; V: TRBV6-1; size: .; DNA: TGTGCCAGCAGTGCAGGAGGAAACACCATATATTTT; CDR3: CASSAGGNTIYF
D: TRBD1; J: TRBJ1-2; V: TRBV6-6; size: .; DNA: TGTGCCAGCAGCCCGGGGACAGGTCGCTATGGCTACACCTTC; CDR3: CASSPGTGRYGYTF
D: TRBD1; J: TRBJ1-1; V: TRBV5-1; size: .; DNA: TGCGCCAGCAGCTTGGGAGGGACAGGGGGCTTTGAAGCTTTCTTT; CDR3: CASSLGGTGGFEAFF
D: .; J: TRBJ2-3; V: TRBV2; size: .; DNA: TGTGCCAGCAGTGAAAACGCGGGGTCGGATACGCAGTATTTT; CDR3: CASSENAGSDTQYF
D: TRBD1; J: TRBJ1-2; V: TRBV29-1; size: .; DNA: TGCAGCGGAGGGACAGTCTATGGCTACACCTTC; CDR3: CSGGTVYGYTF
D: .; J: TRBJ1-2; V: TRBV29-1; size: .; DNA: TGCAGCGTTGCGCAGAGGTATGGCTACACCTTC; CDR3: CSVAQRYGYTF
D: .; J: TRBJ2-3; V: TRBV18; size: .; DNA: TGTGCCAGCTCACCAGGGGGCGAAGATACGCAGTATTTT; CDR3: CASSPGGEDTQYF
D: .; J: TRBJ2-5; V: TRBV7-9; size: .; DNA: TGTGCCAGCAATTCCTTTGGGGGGCAAGAGACCCAGTACTTC; CDR3: CASNSFGGQETQYF
D: TRBD1; J: TRBJ1-5; V: TRBV27; size: .; DNA: TGTGCCAGCAGTTTGGTTTGGACAGGGCATCAGCCCCAGCATTTT; CDR3: CASSLVWTGHQPQHF
D: .; J: TRBJ2-1; V: TRBV19; size: .; DNA: TGTGCCAGTAGGCGGGACAGTCCTTACAATGAGCAGTTCTTC; CDR3: CASRRDSPYNEQFF
D: TRBD1; J: TRBJ1-2; V: TRBV7-9; size: .; DNA: TGTTCCAGCAGCTTACCCGATCGGGGACAGGGCTATGGCTACACCTTC; CDR3: CSSSLPDRGQGYGYTF
D: TRBD1; J: TRBJ1-2; V: TRBV9; size: once; DNA: TGTGCCAGCTACCGGACAGACAGGGGGCATGGCTACACCTTC; CDR3: CASYRTDRGHGYTF
D: TRBD1; J: TRBJ1-2; V: TRBV7-9; size: .; DNA: TGTGCCAGCAGCTTAGACGGTTGGGGGACAGGCCCCTATGGCTACACCTTC; CDR3: CASSLDGWGTGPYGYTF
D: TRBD1; J: TRBJ1-2; V: TRBV27; size: .; DNA: TGTGCCAGCAGCTTTTCTGGACAGGCTAGAAACTATGGCTACACCTTC; CDR3: CASSFSGQARNYGYTF
D: TRBD2; J: TRBJ2-5; V: TRBV5-1; size: .; DNA: TGCGCCAGCAGCTTGGTGGCGGGGGGCATTCCCCAGACCCAGTACTTC; CDR3: CASSLVAGGIPQTQYF
D: TRBD1; J: TRBJ1-5; V: TRBV27; size: few; DNA: TGTGCCAGCAGTCCGGAGACAGGGCGTTTGGGTCAGCCCCAGCATTTT; CDR3: CASSPETGRLGQPQHF